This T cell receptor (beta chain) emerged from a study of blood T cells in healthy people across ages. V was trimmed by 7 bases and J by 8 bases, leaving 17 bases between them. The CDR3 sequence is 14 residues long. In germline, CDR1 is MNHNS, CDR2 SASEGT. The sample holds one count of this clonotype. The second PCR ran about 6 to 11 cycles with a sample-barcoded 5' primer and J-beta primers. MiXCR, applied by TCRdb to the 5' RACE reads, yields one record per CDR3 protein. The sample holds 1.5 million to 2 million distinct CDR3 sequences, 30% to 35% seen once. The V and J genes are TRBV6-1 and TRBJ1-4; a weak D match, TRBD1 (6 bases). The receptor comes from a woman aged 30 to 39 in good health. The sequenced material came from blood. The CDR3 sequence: CASNRGASGEKLFF. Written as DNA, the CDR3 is TGTGCCAGCAACCGGGGGGCCTCGGGCGAAAAACTGTTTTTT.